The source of this T cell receptor beta chain is a study of T cell responses to AZD1222 COVID-19 vaccine. Study conclusions and caveats: Every sample of the repertoires postdated the peak T cell response.

Here immunoSEQ multiplex PCR was the method, and the copy in TCRdb shows in-frame clones only, minus some. The sample lists 70,000 to 95,000 clones, 90% occurring once. CDR1 SGHNT and CDR2 YENEEA come from the germline V gene. CDR3 length: 13 amino acids. Deletions cut 5 bases from V and 7 bases from J, with 14 bases between. Comment on this clone: Its antigen is currently unknown.

The sample consisted of peripheral blood, taken on day 0 of AZD1222 vaccination. This clonotype was obtained from an adult in good health. The chain joins TRBV11-3 to TRBJ1-2; TRBD1 might be the D (5 bases). The DNA of the CDR3 is TGTGCCAGCAGCCTTGGAGGGGCGCCTGGCTACACCTTC. Translation: CASSLGGAPGYTF.